This record looks at one TCR beta chain sequence and its context. These data come from a study of cytomegalovirus exposure and HLA in healthy donors. V trimming: 5 bases; J trimming: 9 bases; junction bases outside the gene matches: 11. CDR3 length: 16 residues. The germline gives CDR1 SGHAT, CDR2 FQDESV (reference sequence). Primers included in the PCR were 60 Vbeta and 13 Jbeta primers. TCRdb keeps only in-frame clones here, not all; method: immunoSEQ multiplex PCR. There are 110,000 to 150,000 clones in the sample; about three quarters occur only once, and less than 1.5% lies in the top ten. Input material: PBMCs. This TCR derives from a male donor in good health and CMV-seropositive. The genes are TRBV11-1 and TRBJ1-6; 9 bases fit TRBD1. CDR3 protein: CASSPTTGTGLSPLHF. The DNA for the CDR3 is TGTGCCAGCAGCCCTACTACCGGGACAGGGCTTTCACCCCTCCACTTT.